The entry below describes one T cell receptor (beta chain). Its antigen remains unknown. This sample was taken from a study of beta chain features in type 1 diabetes. All of the isolated RNA was reverse transcribed, so expressed TCRB transcripts were sequenced. Naive, central memory and regulatory T cell samples averaged roughly 3.8 million reads. The table came from immunoSEQ multiplex PCR; TCRdb's copy has only in-frame clones and leaves some out. The sample yields nearly 250,000 clones, 11% to 15% seen once. The CDR3 covers 16 residues. V was clipped by 2 bases and J by 0 bases; unmatched bases: 6. Germline assignment: CDR1 SGHRS and CDR2 YFSETQ. The study, taken as a whole, reports: Researchers reported that naive, central memory and Treg TCRB repertoires appeared more similar in patients than in healthy donors. Insertions were fewer and deletions more numerous at VDJ junctions in type 1 diabetes patients.

Material for sequencing was naive CD4+ T cells from blood. The TCR comes from a woman in her thirties or forties in good health. The chain has TRBV5-1 and TRBJ2-3; TRBD2 aligns across 7 bases. CDR3 nucleotide sequence: TGCGCCAGCAGCTTCCTGACTAGCCCTAGCACAGATACGCAGTATTTT. Translating it yields CASSFLTSPSTDTQYF. Looking up the rest from reference TRBV5-1 and TRBJ2-3 gives the full variable domain: KAGVTQTPRYLIKTRGQQVTLSCSPISGHRSVSWYQQTPGQGLQFLFEYFSETQRNKGNFPGRFSGRQFSNSRSEMNVSTLELGDSALYLCASSFLTSPSTDTQYFGPGTRLTVL.